This T cell receptor (beta chain) appears in the sequencing data of a study of CD8 T cells in ankylosing spondylitis. General study findings and limits: In peripheral blood, disease-linked CD8+ clones occurred at relatively low frequencies. Matched synovial fluid from ankylosing spondylitis patients was reported to be enriched for disease-linked clones. Among TCR beta sequences, a motif of eight highly homologous variants appeared characteristic of ankylosing spondylitis blood.

Making the TCR beta libraries involved quantitative 5'-RACE with molecular barcodes. TCRdb re-called the 5' RACE reads through MiXCR, storing one row per CDR3 protein. The top ten hold just over 5% of the sample, which has 80,000 to 100,000 distinct CDR3 sequences, 8.8% seen once. Note on this clonotype: Antigen unknown.

Sequenced material: blood, either unsorted or a sorted T cell fraction (not recorded which). The receptor was derived from a male donor with ankylosing spondylitis or in good health (not recorded which).

CDR3 loop: CASSQPSYRTLAGGRPYEQYF. In nucleotides, the CDR3 is TGTGCCAGCAGCCAGCCATCCTACCGCACACTAGCGGGGGGCCGCCCCTACGAGCAGTACTTC. The chain links TRBV4-2 to TRBJ2-7; 12 bases agree with TRBD2. The germline V gene encodes CDR1 LGHNA and CDR2 YNFKEQ. The CDR3 has 21 residues. Trimming at V came to 3 bases and at J to 2 bases, leaving 20 bases not matched to a gene.